This T cell receptor beta chain is drawn from a study of shared clonotypes between healthy human individuals. Study-wide findings and caveats: Sorted-subset samples were not fully sequenced, rarefaction indicated. Only a few donors were included, so the genetic and exposure-history diversity represented was limited. With a few donors compared, about 5% of naive CD4 clonotypes were shared. Generally, naive subsets (rather than memory subsets) showed larger estimated richness.

Profiling relied on immunoSEQ multiplex PCR, and the TCRdb table lists in-frame clones only, not all of them. Of some 550,000 clones listed, around 97% are singletons. Notes on this clone: What it binds is not known.

This CDR3 contains 19 residues. The ends were cut back, 2 bases at V and 4 bases at J, with 27 bases in the middle. The germline V gene has CDR1 MDHEN and CDR2 SYDVKM. This sequence was found in a woman in her twenties or thirties in good health. Sequences were obtained from naive CD4+ T cells sorted from blood. Subset given: CD45RA+ positively selected. This chain joins TRBV28 and TRBJ2-7; D gene uncertain. For the CDR3, the DNA is TGTGCCAGCAGTTTAGTTTTATCGATAGTGGGTCTGACCCGATACGAGCAGTACTTC. Translated: CASSLVLSIVGLTRYEQYF.